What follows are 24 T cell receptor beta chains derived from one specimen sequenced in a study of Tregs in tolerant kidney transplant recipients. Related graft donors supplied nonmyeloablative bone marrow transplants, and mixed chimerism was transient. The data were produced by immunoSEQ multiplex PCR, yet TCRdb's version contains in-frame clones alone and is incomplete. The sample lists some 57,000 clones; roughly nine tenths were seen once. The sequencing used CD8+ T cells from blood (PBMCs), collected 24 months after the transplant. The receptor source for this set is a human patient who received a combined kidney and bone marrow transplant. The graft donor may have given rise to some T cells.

The CDR3: CASITPLANTEAFF. The CDR3 bases are TGTGCCAGCATCACCCCTCTGGCGAACACTGAAGCTTTCTTT. This chain joins TRBV7-9 and TRBJ1-1; D call uncertain. Germline V gene data show CDR1 as SEHNR and CDR2 as FQNEAQ (reference sequence). This CDR3 has 14 amino acids. V dropped 7 bases and J dropped 1 base, with 13 bases sitting between them.

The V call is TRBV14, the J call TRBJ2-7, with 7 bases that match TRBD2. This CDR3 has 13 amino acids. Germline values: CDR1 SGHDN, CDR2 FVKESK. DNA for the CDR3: TGTGCTTCTTGCACTAGCGCAACCTACGAGCAGTACTTC. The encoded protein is CASCTSATYEQYF.

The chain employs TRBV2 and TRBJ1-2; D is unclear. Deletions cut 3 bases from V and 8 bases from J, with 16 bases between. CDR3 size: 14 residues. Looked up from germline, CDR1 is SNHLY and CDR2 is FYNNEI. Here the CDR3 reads CASSDTAVAEGYTF. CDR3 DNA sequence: TGTGCCAGCAGTGATACGGCGGTAGCTGAAGGCTACACCTTC. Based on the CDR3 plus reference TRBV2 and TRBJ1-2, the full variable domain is EPEVTQTPSHQVTQMGQEVILRCVPISNHLYFYWYRQILGQKVEFLVSFYNNEISEKSEIFDDQFSVERPDGSNFTLKIRSTKLEDSAMYFCASSDTAVAEGYTFGSGTRLTVV.

CDR3 DNA sequence: TGCGCCAGCAGCCCAGTAGCGGGAGGCTTATACAATGAGCAGTTCTTC. It specifies CASSPVAGGLYNEQFF. The chain couples TRBV4-3 to TRBJ2-1; 10 bases map to TRBD2. From germline, CDR1 is LGHNA and CDR2 YSLEER. The CDR3 sequence is 16 residues long. The trim removed 4 bases at V and 4 bases at J, leaving 7 bases unmatched.

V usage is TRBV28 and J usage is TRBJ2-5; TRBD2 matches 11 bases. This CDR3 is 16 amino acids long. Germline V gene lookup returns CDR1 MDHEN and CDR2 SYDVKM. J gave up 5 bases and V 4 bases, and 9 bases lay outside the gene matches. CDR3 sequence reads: CASSSPLTSGVETQYF. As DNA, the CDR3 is TGTGCCAGCAGTTCGCCATTGACTAGCGGGGTGGAGACCCAGTACTTC.

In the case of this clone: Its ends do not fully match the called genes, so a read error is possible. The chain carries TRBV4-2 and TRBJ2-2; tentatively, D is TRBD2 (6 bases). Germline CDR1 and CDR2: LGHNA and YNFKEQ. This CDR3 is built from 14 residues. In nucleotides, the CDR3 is TGTGCCAGCAGCCAAGGGCAGATTCCCGGGGGGCTGTTTTTT. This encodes CASSQGQIPGGLFF.

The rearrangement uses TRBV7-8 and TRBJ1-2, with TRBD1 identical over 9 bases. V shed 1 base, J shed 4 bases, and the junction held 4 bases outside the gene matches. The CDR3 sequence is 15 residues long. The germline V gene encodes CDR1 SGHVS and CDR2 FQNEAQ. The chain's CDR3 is CASSLGGQGGYGYTF. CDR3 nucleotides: TGTGCCAGCAGCTTAGGGGGACAGGGAGGCTATGGCTACACCTTC.

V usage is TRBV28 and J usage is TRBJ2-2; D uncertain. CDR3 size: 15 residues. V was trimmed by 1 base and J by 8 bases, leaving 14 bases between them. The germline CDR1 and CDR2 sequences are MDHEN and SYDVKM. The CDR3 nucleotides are TGTGCCAGCAGTTTATTGCTACTGTCAACTGGGGAGCTGTTTTTT. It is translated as CASSLLLLSTGELFF.

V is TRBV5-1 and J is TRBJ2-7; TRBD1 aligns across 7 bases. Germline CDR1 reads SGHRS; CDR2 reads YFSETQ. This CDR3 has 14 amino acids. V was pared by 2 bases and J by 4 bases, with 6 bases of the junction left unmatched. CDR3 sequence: CASSFVGGAYEQYF. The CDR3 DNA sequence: TGCGCCAGCAGCTTTGTAGGGGGCGCTTACGAGCAGTACTTC. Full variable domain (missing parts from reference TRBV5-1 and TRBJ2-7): KAGVTQTPRYLIKTRGQQVTLSCSPISGHRSVSWYQQTPGQGLQFLFEYFSETQRNKGNFPGRFSGRQFSNSRSEMNVSTLELGDSALYLCASSFVGGAYEQYFGPGTRLTVT.

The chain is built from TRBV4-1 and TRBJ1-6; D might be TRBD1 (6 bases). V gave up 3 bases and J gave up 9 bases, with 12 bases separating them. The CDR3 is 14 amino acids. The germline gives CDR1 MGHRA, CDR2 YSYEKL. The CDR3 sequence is CASSQEPQGSPLHF. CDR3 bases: TGCGCCAGCAGCCAGGAACCACAGGGTTCACCCCTCCACTTT.

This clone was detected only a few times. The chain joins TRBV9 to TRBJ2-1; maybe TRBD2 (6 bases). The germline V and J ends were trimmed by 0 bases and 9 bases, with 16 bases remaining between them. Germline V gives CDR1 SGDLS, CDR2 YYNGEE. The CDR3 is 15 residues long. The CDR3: CASSVGDSGAPEQFF. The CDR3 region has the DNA TGTGCCAGCAGCGTAGGGGATAGCGGTGCGCCTGAGCAGTTCTTC.

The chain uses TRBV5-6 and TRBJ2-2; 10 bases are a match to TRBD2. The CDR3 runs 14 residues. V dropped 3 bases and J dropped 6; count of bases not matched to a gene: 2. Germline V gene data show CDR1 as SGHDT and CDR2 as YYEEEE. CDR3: CASSSLAGAGELFF. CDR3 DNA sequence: TGTGCCAGCAGCTCCCTAGCGGGAGCCGGGGAGCTGTTTTTT.

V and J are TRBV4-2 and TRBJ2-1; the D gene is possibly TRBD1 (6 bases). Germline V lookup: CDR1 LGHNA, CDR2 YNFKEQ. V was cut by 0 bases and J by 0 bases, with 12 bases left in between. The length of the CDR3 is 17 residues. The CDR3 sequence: CASSQDHLGGSYNEQFF. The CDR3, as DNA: TGTGCCAGCAGCCAAGATCACCTAGGGGGCTCCTACAATGAGCAGTTCTTC.

This chain's CDR3 is CASSSERGNNEQFF. CDR3 in DNA: TGTGCCAGCTCATCCGAGCGGGGTAACAATGAGCAGTTCTTC. This chain joins TRBV18 and TRBJ2-1, with 7 bases identical to TRBD2. Per the germline V gene, CDR1 is KGHSH and CDR2 is LQKENI. V lost 5 bases and J lost 5; bases outside the gene matches: 6. This CDR3 is 14 amino acids long.

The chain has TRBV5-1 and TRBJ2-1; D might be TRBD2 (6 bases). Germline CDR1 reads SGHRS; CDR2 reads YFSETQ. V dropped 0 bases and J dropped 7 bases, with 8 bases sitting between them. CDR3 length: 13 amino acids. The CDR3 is CASSLGLDNEQFF. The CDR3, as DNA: TGCGCCAGCAGCTTGGGACTAGATAATGAGCAGTTCTTC.

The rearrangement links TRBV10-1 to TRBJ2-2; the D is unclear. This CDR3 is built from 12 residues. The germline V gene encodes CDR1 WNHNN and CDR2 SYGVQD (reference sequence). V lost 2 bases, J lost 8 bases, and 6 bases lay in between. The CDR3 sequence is CASSEPQGELFF. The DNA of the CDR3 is TGCGCCAGCAGTGAGCCCCAAGGGGAGCTGTTTTTT.

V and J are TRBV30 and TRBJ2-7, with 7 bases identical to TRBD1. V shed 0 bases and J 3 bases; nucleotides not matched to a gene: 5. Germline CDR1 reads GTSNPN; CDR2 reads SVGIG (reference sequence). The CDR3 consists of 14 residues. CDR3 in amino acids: CAWSVGTDSYEQYF. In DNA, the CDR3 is TGTGCCTGGAGTGTAGGGACAGATAGCTACGAGCAGTACTTC.

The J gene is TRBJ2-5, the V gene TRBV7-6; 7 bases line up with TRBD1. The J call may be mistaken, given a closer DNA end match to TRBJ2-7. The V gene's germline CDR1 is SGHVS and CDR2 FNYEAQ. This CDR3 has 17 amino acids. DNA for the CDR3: TGTGCCAGCAGCTTATGGGCCGTACAGGGGACACCCTACGAGCAGTACTTC. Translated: CASSLWAVQGTPYEQYF.

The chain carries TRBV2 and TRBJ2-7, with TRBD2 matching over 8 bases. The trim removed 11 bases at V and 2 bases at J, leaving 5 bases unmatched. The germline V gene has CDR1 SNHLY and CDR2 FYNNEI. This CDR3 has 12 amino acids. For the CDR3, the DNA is TGTGCCGTCCAGCGGGGGCCCTACGAGCAGTACTTC. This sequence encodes CAVQRGPYEQYF. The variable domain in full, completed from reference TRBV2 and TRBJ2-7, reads EPEVTQTPSHQVTQMGQEVILRCVPISNHLYFYWYRQILGQKVEFLVSFYNNEISEKSEIFDDQFSVERPDGSNFTLKIRSTKLEDSAMYFCAVQRGPYEQYFGPGTRLTVT.

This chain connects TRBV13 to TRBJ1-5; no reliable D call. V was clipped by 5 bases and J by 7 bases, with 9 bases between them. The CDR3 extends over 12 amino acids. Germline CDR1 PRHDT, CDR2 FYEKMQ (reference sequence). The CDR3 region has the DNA TGTGCCAGCAGCCCGGTCGAGCAGCCCCAGCATTTT. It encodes CASSPVEQPQHF.

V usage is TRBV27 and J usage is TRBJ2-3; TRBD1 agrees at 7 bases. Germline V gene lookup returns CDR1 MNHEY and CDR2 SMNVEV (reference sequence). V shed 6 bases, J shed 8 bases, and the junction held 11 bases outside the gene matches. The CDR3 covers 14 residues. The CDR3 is CASRAGTALVTQYF. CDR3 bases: TGTGCCAGCAGAGCCGGGACAGCATTAGTTACGCAGTATTTT.

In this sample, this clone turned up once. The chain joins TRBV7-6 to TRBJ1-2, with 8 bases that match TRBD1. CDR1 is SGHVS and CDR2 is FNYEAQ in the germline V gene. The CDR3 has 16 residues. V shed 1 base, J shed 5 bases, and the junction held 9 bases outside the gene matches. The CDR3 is CASSLGTGRLGYGYTF. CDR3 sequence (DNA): TGTGCCAGCAGCTTAGGGACAGGGCGTTTGGGATATGGCTACACCTTC.

CDR3 sequence reads: CASSLVLAGGGTQYF. CDR3 bases: TGTGCCAGCAGTTTAGTGCTAGCGGGGGGGGGTACGCAGTATTTT. V and J are TRBV27 and TRBJ2-3; TRBD2 aligns across 12 bases. With V trimmed by 2 bases and J by 8 bases, 5 bases remained unmatched. Germline V gene sequence: CDR1 MNHEY, CDR2 SMNVEV (reference sequence). CDR3 length equals 15 residues.

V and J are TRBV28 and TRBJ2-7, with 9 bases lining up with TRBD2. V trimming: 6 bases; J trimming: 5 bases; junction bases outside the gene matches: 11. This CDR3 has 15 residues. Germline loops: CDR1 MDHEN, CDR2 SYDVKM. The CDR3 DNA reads TGTGCCAGCAGCCATAGGGGCGGGGGGGCCGACGAGCAGTACTTC. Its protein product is CASSHRGGGADEQYF. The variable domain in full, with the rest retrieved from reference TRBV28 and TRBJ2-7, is DVKVTQSSRYLVKRTGEKVFLECVQDMDHENMFWYRQDPGLGLRLIYFSYDVKMKEKGDIPEGYSVSREKKERFSLILESASTNQTSMYLCASSHRGGGADEQYFGPGTRLTVT.